Included here is one T cell receptor beta chain sequence, with context. No cognate antigen has been identified for it. No much larger clone exists at a distance of one base, and base qualities are not known. Library method: PCR. Sequenced on an Illumina HiSeq 2500. Unique molecular identifiers were incorporated into TCR beta cDNA libraries to reduce PCR and sequencing biases. Approximately 500,000 cDNA molecules were obtained for every 1 to 10 million input T cells, so each molecule roughly corresponded to one T cell. The patient libraries were prepared and sequenced using the same protocol as the earlier healthy control dataset. Samples belonging to the same batch were prepared together, multiplexed and sequenced on a shared HiSeq lane. Under the source paper's analysis protocol: MIGEC handled the raw barcoded reads, throwing out single-read molecular identifier groups before consensus assembly and CDR3 extraction. VDJtools was used for post-analysis of the clonotype tables, and diversity was normalized by down-sampling every dataset to the size of the smallest sample. Repertoire overlap clustering matched CDR3 amino acid but not nucleotide sequences to correct batch-related cross-sample contamination. TCRdb reprocessed the public reads (quality trimming at Q25 with fastp, clone calling with MiXCR) and kept in-frame beta chains. Each record represents a unique CDR3 protein, reported with the most common genes and DNA among its rows. It is TCRdb's table, rather than the study itself, that gives the V and J calls and clone size. The sample data list 600,000 to 700,000 distinct CDR3 sequences, and 55% to 60% of these were observed just once. The ten largest account for around 11% of the sample.

Its CDR3 holds 13 amino acids, cysteine through phenylalanine. The CDR3 DNA has 39 bases and is translated from base 1. A distance of 9 bases separates the germline ends of V and J, which lose 5 bases and 5 bases respectively. These data belong to a study of post-analysis software for immune sequencing data (dated by TCRdb to between 2015 and 2017). Notes on the research overall: Recorded disease courses included relapsing-remitting, secondary progressive and progressive-relapsing multiple sclerosis, with some patients lacking subtype annotation. Patient repertoires were compared against 11 previously published healthy control repertoires from donors aged about 6 to 27 years. A subset of samples was prepared in parallel using single-end sample barcoding, then pooled and co-amplified after Illumina adapter ligation. Study-level results and caveats: The multiple sclerosis patient group was slightly younger than the control group. Strong co-clustering of samples prepared in the same batch was shown by direct clustering with F measure, prompting a batch-effect correction. Multiple sclerosis patients had significantly lower normalized Chao1 diversity than controls, a result that suggests substantial peripheral T-cell clonal expansion. Significantly higher frequencies in patients than in controls were found for about five TRBV segments, including TRBV5-6, TRBV5-1 and TRBV20-1.

To demonstrate the VDJtools post-analysis software, the study profiled TCR beta repertoires from the peripheral blood of approximately twelve young patients with multiple sclerosis. Multiple sclerosis patients were children and adolescents aged roughly 6 to 17 years. The clonotype originates from a girl aged 2 to 10 with multiple sclerosis. The specimen was blood. This chain joins TRBV12-3 or TRBV12-4 to TRBJ1-4, with no reliable assignment of the D segment. The CDR3 here reads CASSPQINEKLFF. The DNA sequence reads TGTGCCAGCAGTCCTCAGATAAATGAAAAACTGTTTTTT.